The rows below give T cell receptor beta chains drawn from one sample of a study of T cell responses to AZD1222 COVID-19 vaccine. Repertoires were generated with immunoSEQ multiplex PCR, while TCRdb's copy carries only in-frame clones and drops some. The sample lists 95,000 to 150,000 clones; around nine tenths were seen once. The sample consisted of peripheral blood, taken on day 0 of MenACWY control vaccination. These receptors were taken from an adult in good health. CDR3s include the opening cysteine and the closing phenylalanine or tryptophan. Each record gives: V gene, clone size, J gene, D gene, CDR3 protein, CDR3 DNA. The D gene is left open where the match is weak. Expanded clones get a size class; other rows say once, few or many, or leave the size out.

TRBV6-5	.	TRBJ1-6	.	CASSPPTRSSPLHF	TGTGCCAGCAGTCCCCCGACACGGAGTTCACCCCTCCACTTT
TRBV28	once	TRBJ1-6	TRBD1	CASTPYPSGTDNSPLHF	TGTGCCAGCACCCCTTACCCCTCCGGGACAGATAATTCACCCCTCCACTTT
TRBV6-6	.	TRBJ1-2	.	CASSETAARGYTF	TGTGCCAGCAGTGAGACGGCTGCTCGGGGCTACACCTTC
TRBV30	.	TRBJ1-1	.	CAWHLGLLNTEAFF	TGTGCCTGGCACCTGGGACTGCTGAACACTGAAGCTTTCTTT
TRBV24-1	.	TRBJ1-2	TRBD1	CATSESDRAYGYTF	TGTGCCACCAGTGAGTCTGACAGGGCCTATGGCTACACCTTC
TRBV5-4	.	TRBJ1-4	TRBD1	CASSAWTGSEKLFF	TGTGCCAGCAGCGCGTGGACAGGGAGCGAAAAACTGTTTTTT
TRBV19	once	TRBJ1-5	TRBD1	CASRDRVGQPQHF	TGTGCCAGTAGGGACAGGGTCGGACAGCCCCAGCATTTT
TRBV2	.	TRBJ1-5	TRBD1	CATKGTGAQPQHF	TGTGCCACCAAGGGTACAGGGGCTCAGCCCCAGCATTTT
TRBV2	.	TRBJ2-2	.	CASSDVLRWDEGGTGELFF	TGTGCCAGCAGTGATGTACTTCGGTGGGACGAGGGGGGTACCGGGGAGCTGTTTTTT
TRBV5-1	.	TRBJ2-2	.	CASSPVSDRIRELFF	TGCGCCAGCAGCCCGGTTTCGGACCGGATTCGGGAGCTGTTTTTT
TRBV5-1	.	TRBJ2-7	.	CASSLATDTYEQYF	TGCGCCAGCAGCTTGGCAACAGATACCTACGAGCAGTACTTC
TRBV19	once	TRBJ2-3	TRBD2	CASSIPREGTDTQYF	TGTGCCAGTAGTATACCGAGGGAGGGGACAGATACGCAGTATTTT
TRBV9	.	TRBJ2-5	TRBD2	CASSVSPLAGEVGTQYF	TGTGCCAGCAGCGTTAGCCCCCTTGCGGGAGAGGTGGGGACCCAGTACTTC
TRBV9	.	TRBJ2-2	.	CASSVVGGTNTGELFF	TGTGCCAGCAGCGTAGTTGGGGGGACGAACACCGGGGAGCTGTTTTTT
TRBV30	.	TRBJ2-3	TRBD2	CAWRVSGSGDTQYF	TGTGCCTGGAGAGTTAGCGGGAGTGGAGATACGCAGTATTTT
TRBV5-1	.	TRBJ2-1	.	CASSLRGADSYNEQFF	TGCGCCAGCAGCCTGAGGGGGGCAGACTCTTACAATGAGCAGTTCTTC
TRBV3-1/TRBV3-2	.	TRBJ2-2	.	CASSQGGNTGELFF	TGTGCCAGCAGCCAAGGCGGCAACACCGGGGAGCTGTTTTTT
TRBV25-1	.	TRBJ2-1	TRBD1	CASSRDRGNEQFF	TGTGCCAGCAGTCGGGACAGGGGTAATGAGCAGTTCTTC
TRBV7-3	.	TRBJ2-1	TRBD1	CASSLRGTVAEQFF	TGTGCCAGCAGCTTAAGGGGGACAGTCGCTGAGCAGTTCTTC
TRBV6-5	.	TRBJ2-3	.	CASRHDGTDTQYF	TGTGCCAGCAGGCACGACGGCACAGATACGCAGTATTTT
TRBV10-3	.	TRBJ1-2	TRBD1	CAISEGDRDLIF	TGTGCCATCAGTGAGGGGGACAGGGATCTCATCTTC
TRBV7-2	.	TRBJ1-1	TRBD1	CASSVGTGFEAFF	TGTGCCAGCAGCGTCGGGACAGGGTTCGAGGCTTTCTTT
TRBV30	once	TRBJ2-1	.	CAWSTITYNEQFF	TGTGCCTGGTCCACGATAACCTACAATGAGCAGTTCTTC
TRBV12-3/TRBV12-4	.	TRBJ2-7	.	CASSLGYEQYF	TGTGCCAGCAGTTTAGGGTACGAGCAGTACTTC
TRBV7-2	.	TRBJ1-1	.	CASSLDWGTEAFF	TGTGCCAGCAGCTTAGATTGGGGGACTGAAGCTTTCTTT
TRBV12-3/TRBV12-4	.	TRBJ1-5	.	CASMWSNNQPQHF	TGTGCCAGCATGTGGTCGAATAATCAGCCCCAGCATTTT
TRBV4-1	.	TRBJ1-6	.	CASSPMNSPLHF	TGCGCCAGCAGTCCGATGAATTCACCCCTCCACTTT
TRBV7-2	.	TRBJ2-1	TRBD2	CASSLAGTSGYNEQFF	TGTGCCAGCAGCTTAGCAGGGACTAGCGGGTACAATGAGCAGTTCTTC
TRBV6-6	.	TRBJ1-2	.	CASSSTGSSNYGYTF	TGTGCCAGCAGTTCAACAGGGAGTTCGAACTATGGCTACACCTTC
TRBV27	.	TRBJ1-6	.	CASSLVTGSSPLHF	TGTGCCAGCAGTTTAGTTACAGGGTCCTCACCCCTCCACTTT
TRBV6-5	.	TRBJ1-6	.	CASSYLAGINSPLHF	TGTGCCAGCAGTTACCTGGCAGGGATAAATTCACCCCTCCACTTT
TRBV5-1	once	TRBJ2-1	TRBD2	CASSLVAGGTYNEQFF	TGCGCCAGCAGCTTGGTTGCGGGAGGGACATACAATGAGCAGTTCTTC
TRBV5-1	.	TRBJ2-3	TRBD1	CASRPGQGTDTQYF	TGCGCCAGCAGACCGGGACAGGGCACAGATACGCAGTATTTT
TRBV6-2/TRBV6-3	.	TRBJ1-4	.	CASSTRRRGNEKLFF	TGTGCCAGCAGTACCCGACGGAGGGGGAATGAAAAACTGTTTTTT
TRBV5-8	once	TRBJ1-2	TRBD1	CASSLTGVGYGYTF	TGTGCCAGCAGCTTAACAGGGGTCGGCTATGGCTACACCTTC
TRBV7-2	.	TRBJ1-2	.	CASSLGRSYGYTF	TGTGCCAGCAGCTTAGGACGGTCCTATGGCTACACCTTC
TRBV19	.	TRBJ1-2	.	CASSIGGDYGYTF	TGTGCCAGTAGTATTGGTGGGGACTATGGCTACACCTTC
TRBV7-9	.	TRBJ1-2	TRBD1	CASSFRDRGHYGYTF	TGTGCCAGCAGCTTCCGGGACAGGGGACACTATGGCTACACCTTC
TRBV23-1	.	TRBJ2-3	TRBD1	CASSQSDRASTDTQYF	TGCGCCAGCAGTCAGTCGGACAGGGCGAGCACAGATACGCAGTATTTT
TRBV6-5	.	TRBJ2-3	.	CASNLLGSTQYF	TGTGCCAGCAATCTCCTAGGGAGTACGCAGTATTTT
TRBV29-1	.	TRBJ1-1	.	CSVTLGERSTEAFF	TGCAGCGTCACCTTGGGGGAAAGGAGCACTGAAGCTTTCTTT
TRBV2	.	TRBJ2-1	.	CASRVAMNAEQFF	TGTGCCAGCAGGGTTGCCATGAACGCTGAGCAGTTCTTC
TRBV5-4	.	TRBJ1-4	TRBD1	CASSWATGLNEKLFF	TGTGCCAGCAGCTGGGCGACAGGGCTTAATGAAAAACTGTTTTTT
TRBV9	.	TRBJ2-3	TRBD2	CASSGPGLATDTQYF	TGTGCCAGCAGCGGACCGGGACTAGCAACAGATACGCAGTATTTT
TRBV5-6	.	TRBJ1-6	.	CASSLKSSSYNSPLHF	TGTGCCAGCAGCTTGAAGTCGAGCTCCTATAATTCACCCCTCCACTTT
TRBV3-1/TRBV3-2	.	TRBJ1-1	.	CASSQDLGRLNTEAFF	TGTGCCAGCAGCCAAGATCTGGGCAGACTGAACACTGAAGCTTTCTTT
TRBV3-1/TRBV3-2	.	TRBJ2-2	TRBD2	CASSRRLADTGELFF	TGTGCCAGCAGCCGCCGACTAGCGGACACCGGGGAGCTGTTTTTT
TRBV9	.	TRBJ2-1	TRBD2	CASSVPSTGTSGIGEQFF	TGTGCCAGCAGCGTCCCCTCCACCGGGACTAGCGGGATTGGTGAGCAGTTCTTC
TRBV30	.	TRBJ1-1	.	CAWMRDTEAFF	TGTGCCTGGATGAGAGACACTGAAGCTTTCTTT
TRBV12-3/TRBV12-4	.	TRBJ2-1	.	CASGRGTDNEQFF	TGTGCCAGCGGTAGAGGGACTGACAATGAGCAGTTCTTC
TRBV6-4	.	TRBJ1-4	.	CASSRELGEKLFF	TGTGCCAGCAGCCGTGAGCTGGGTGAAAAACTGTTTTTT
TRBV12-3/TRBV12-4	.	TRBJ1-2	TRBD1	CASSPGTARGYTF	TGTGCCAGCAGTCCCGGGACAGCGAGGGGCTACACCTTC
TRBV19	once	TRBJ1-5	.	CASLVFDGSNQPQHF	TGTGCCAGCCTCGTTTTCGACGGGAGCAATCAGCCCCAGCATTTT
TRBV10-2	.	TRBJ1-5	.	CASSEGINQPQHF	TGCGCCAGCAGTGAGGGAATCAATCAGCCCCAGCATTTT
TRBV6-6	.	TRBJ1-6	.	CASNQEGIRSSPLHF	TGTGCCAGCAACCAAGAGGGTATTAGGTCTTCACCCCTCCACTTT
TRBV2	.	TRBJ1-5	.	CASSEDQGYQPQHF	TGTGCCAGCAGTGAAGATCAGGGATATCAGCCCCAGCATTTT
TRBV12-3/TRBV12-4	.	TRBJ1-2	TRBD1	CASSPRQGDGYTF	TGTGCCAGCAGTCCCCGACAGGGAGATGGCTACACCTTC
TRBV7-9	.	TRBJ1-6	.	CASSLVDSPLHF	TGTGCCAGCAGCTTAGTGGATTCACCCCTCCACTTT
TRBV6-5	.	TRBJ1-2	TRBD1	CASSRDSYGYTF	TGTGCCAGCAGTCGGGACAGTTATGGCTACACCTTC